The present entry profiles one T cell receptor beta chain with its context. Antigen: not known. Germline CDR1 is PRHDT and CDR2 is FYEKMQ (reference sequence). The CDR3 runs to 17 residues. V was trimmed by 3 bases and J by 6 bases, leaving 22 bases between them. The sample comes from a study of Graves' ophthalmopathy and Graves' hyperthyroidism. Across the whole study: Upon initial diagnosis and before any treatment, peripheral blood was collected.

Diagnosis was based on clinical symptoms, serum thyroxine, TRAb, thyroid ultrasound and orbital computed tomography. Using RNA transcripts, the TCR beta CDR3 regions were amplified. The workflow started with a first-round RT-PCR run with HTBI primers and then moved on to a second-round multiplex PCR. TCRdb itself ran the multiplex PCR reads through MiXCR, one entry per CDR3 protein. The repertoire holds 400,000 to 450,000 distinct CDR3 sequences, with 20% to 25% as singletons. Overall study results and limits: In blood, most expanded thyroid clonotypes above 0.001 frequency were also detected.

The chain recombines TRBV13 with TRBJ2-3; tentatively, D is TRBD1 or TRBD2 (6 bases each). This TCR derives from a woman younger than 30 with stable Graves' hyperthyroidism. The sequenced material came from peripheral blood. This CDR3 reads CASSFSGTPSGADTQYF. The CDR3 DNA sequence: TGTGCCAGCAGCTTCTCCGGGACTCCTTCGGGGGCGGATACGCAGTATTTT. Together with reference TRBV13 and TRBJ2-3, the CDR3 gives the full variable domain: AAGVIQSPRHLIKEKRETATLKCYPIPRHDTVYWYQQGPGQDPQFLISFYEKMQSDKGSIPDRFSAQQFSDYHSELNMSSLELGDSALYFCASSFSGTPSGADTQYFGPGTRLTVL.